The rows below give T cell receptor beta chains drawn from one sample of a study of OX40 agonist ivuxolimab in advanced cancers. The protocol was immunoSEQ multiplex PCR, while the TCRdb copy is restricted to in-frame clones and leaves out a portion. The table records tens of thousands of clones, 85% to 90% of them present only once. The sequencing here drew on CD4+ or CD8+ T cells sorted from blood, taken in a trial of the OX40 agonist ivuxolimab. These receptors were taken from an adult with an advanced solid tumor such as melanoma, head and neck, liver or kidney cancer. Each CDR3 is given with its conserved first and last residue. The D gene is left open where the match is weak. Size is stated for part of the rows, as once, few or many counts, or as a class when the clone is expanded.

TRBJ2-3 . TRBD2 TRBV19 CASNSGGNTDTQYF TGTGCCAGTAATTCGGGGGGTAACACAGATACGCAGTATTTT
TRBJ2-1 . TRBD1 TRBV18 CASSPPERTGRNEQFF TGTGCCAGCTCACCACCCGAAAGGACAGGGAGGAATGAGCAGTTCTTC
TRBJ2-5 once . TRBV10-1 CASSECAGLGETQYF TGCGCCAGCAGTGAGTGCGCGGGGTTGGGAGAGACCCAGTACTTC
TRBJ2-1 . TRBD2 TRBV29-1 CSVEGEISGPGVQFF TGCAGCGTTGAGGGGGAGATTAGCGGGCCGGGGGTGCAGTTCTTC
TRBJ2-5 . TRBD2 TRBV19 CASSMGLLWEGRETQYF TGTGCCAGTAGTATGGGGCTCTTATGGGAGGGCAGGGAGACCCAGTACTTC
TRBJ1-2 . . TRBV18 CASSPGAGFEYGYTF TGTGCCAGCTCACCCGGCGCAGGGTTCGAGTATGGCTACACCTTC
TRBJ2-7 . . TRBV7-8 CASSLERGSAEQYF TGTGCCAGCAGCTTAGAAAGGGGTTCGGCCGAGCAGTACTTC
TRBJ1-1 . TRBD1 TRBV6-1 CASSAGQGATEAFF TGTGCCAGCAGTGCCGGACAGGGGGCAACTGAAGCTTTCTTT
TRBJ2-5 . . TRBV30 CAWSVSQETQYF TGTGCCTGGAGTGTCTCTCAAGAGACCCAGTACTTC
TRBJ1-2 . . TRBV5-5 CASSLADKGFGYTF TGTGCCAGCAGCTTGGCCGATAAGGGATTCGGCTACACCTTC
TRBJ2-7 . TRBD1 TRBV2 CASTPGQGTYEQYF TGTGCCAGCACTCCGGGACAGGGCACCTACGAGCAGTACTTC
TRBJ2-1 . TRBD1 TRBV9 CASSVAQGASYNEQFF TGTGCCAGCAGCGTAGCACAGGGGGCTTCCTACAATGAGCAGTTCTTC
TRBJ2-5 . TRBD2 TRBV5-1 CASSLSTSGSIETQYF TGCGCCAGCAGCTTATCGACTAGCGGGAGTATAGAGACCCAGTACTTC
TRBJ1-3 . . TRBV6-6 CASSYSANSGNTIYF TGTGCCAGCAGTTACTCGGCCAACTCTGGAAACACCATATATTTT
TRBJ1-2 . . TRBV6-5 CASSYPTGGTNGYTF TGTGCCAGCAGTTACCCAACGGGGGGGACCAATGGCTACACCTTC
TRBJ2-5 once . TRBV11-3 CASSPGGLQETQYF TGTGCCAGCAGCCCCGGGGGACTCCAAGAGACCCAGTACTTC
TRBJ1-4 . . TRBV2 CASSETGYNEKLFF TGTGCCAGCAGTGAAACGGGGTATAATGAAAAACTGTTTTTT
TRBJ1-5 . . TRBV28 CASQGTGDSNQPQHF TGTGCCAGCCAGGGGACGGGCGATAGCAATCAGCCCCAGCATTTT
TRBJ2-7 once . TRBV11-3 CASSFLGHEQYF TGTGCCAGCAGCTTTTTGGGGCACGAGCAGTACTTC
TRBJ1-5 . . TRBV5-6 CASSHGWDTHNQPQHF TGTGCCAGCAGCCACGGGTGGGACACCCACAATCAGCCCCAGCATTTT
TRBJ2-7 . . TRBV10-3 CAISDSSSYEQYF TGTGCCATCAGTGATAGCAGCTCCTACGAGCAGTACTTC
TRBJ1-2 . . TRBV6-5 CASSYSISTGYGYTF TGTGCCAGCAGTTACTCGATCTCCACGGGTTATGGCTACACCTTC
TRBJ2-5 . TRBD2 TRBV7-2 CASSLVGGSGETQYF TGTGCCAGCAGCTTAGTAGGCGGGAGCGGGGAGACCCAGTACTTC
TRBJ2-7 . . TRBV5-1 CASSFGSLSSYEQYF TGCGCCAGCAGCTTCGGCAGCCTGAGCTCCTACGAGCAGTACTTC
TRBJ2-7 . TRBD1 TRBV15 CATSRNLDRVEQYF TGTGCCACCAGCAGAAACCTGGACAGGGTCGAGCAGTACTTC
TRBJ2-2 . . TRBV5-1 CASSGTLNTGELFF TGCGCCAGCAGTGGGACACTTAACACCGGGGAGCTGTTTTTT
TRBJ2-1 . TRBD2 TRBV19 CASRSRGGREDEQFF TGTGCCAGTAGATCCCGGGGCGGGAGAGAGGATGAGCAGTTCTTC
TRBJ2-3 . TRBD2 TRBV2 CASRVPWAGEEDTQYF TGTGCCAGCAGGGTCCCTTGGGCGGGAGAGGAGGATACGCAGTATTTT
TRBJ2-6 . . TRBV18 CASSLRDVTYSGANVLTF TGTGCCAGCTCGCTCCGGGACGTCACTTACTCTGGGGCCAACGTCCTGACTTTC
TRBJ2-1 . . TRBV29-1 CSVGWAQKLGNNEQFF TGCAGCGTTGGCTGGGCTCAAAAATTGGGGAACAATGAGCAGTTCTTC
TRBJ1-4 . TRBD1 TRBV19 CASSRAGTGPEKLFF TGTGCCAGTAGTCGGGCCGGGACAGGCCCCGAAAAACTGTTTTTT
TRBJ2-7 . . TRBV19 CASSITLASSYEQYF TGTGCCAGTAGTATCACTCTAGCGTCCTCCTACGAGCAGTACTTC
TRBJ1-2 . . TRBV2 CASSLGGRISGYTF TGTGCCAGCAGCCTCGGAGGCAGGATAAGTGGCTACACCTTC
TRBJ2-5 . TRBD2 TRBV29-1 CSVASGETQYF TGCAGCGTCGCTAGCGGGGAGACCCAGTACTTC
TRBJ2-5 . . TRBV30 CAWSSLAGETQYF TGTGCCTGGAGTTCCCTAGCCGGAGAGACCCAGTACTTC
TRBJ2-7 . TRBD1 TRBV6-6 CASSYARGTETGEQYF TGTGCCAGCAGTTATGCAAGAGGGACAGAAACAGGCGAGCAGTACTTC
TRBJ2-3 . . TRBV21-1 CASSKASTSGTNPRTDTQYF TGTGCCAGCAGCAAAGCCTCCACTAGCGGGACTAATCCCCGCACAGATACGCAGTATTTT
TRBJ2-7 . TRBD2 TRBV4-1 CASRTSGSSSYEQYF TGCGCCAGCAGGACTAGCGGGTCGAGCTCCTACGAGCAGTACTTC
TRBJ1-1 . . TRBV7-3 CASSLKGPNTEAFF TGTGCCAGCAGCTTAAAGGGCCCGAACACTGAAGCTTTCTTT
TRBJ1-5 . . TRBV19 CASSPARDYSNQPQHF TGTGCCAGTAGTCCAGCCAGGGATTATAGCAATCAGCCCCAGCATTTT
TRBJ2-7 . . TRBV5-6 CASSLQGREALYEQYF TGTGCCAGCAGCTTACAGGGGCGGGAGGCATTATACGAGCAGTACTTC
TRBJ2-7 . TRBD2 TRBV10-2 CASSGTSGSYEQYF TGCGCCAGCAGTGGGACTAGCGGGTCATACGAGCAGTACTTC
TRBJ2-1 . . TRBV30 CAWSVRGSYNEQFF TGTGCCTGGAGTGTCCGAGGGAGTTACAATGAGCAGTTCTTC
TRBJ1-5 . TRBD1 TRBV19 CASSMEGASQPQHF TGTGCCAGTAGTATGGAGGGGGCGAGTCAGCCCCAGCATTTT
TRBJ2-2 . TRBD2 TRBV6-5 CASSLAGGGTGELFF TGTGCCAGCAGTCTAGCGGGGGGGGGAACCGGGGAGCTGTTTTTT
TRBJ2-1 . . TRBV6-6 CASSNAGFSYNEQFF TGTGCCAGCAGTAATGCGGGATTCTCCTACAATGAGCAGTTCTTC
TRBJ2-1 . TRBD1 TRBV4-1 CASSRGQGFNEQFF TGCGCCAGCAGCCGGGGACAGGGATTCAATGAGCAGTTCTTC